These 5 T cell receptor beta chains were all obtained from the same sample, sequenced in a study of regulatory T cells in long-lasting Graves disease. Time point noted: persistent/refractory GD, antithyroid drugs over 5 years with positive TRAb. Extracted RNA from PBMCs served as the source of the TCR library. TCR beta libraries were built with iRepertoire HTBI primers and Arm-PCR of CDR3 regions. Each CDR3 protein gets one entry after TCRdb re-called the multiplex PCR reads with MiXCR. The profile shows about 460,000 distinct CDR3 sequences, less than 25% of them singletons. The sequencing used peripheral blood mononuclear cells (PBMCs), collected when the disease was refractory, from a patient treated with antithyroid drugs. Source of these receptors: a female donor with Graves disease.

This clonotype was seen ten or more times. This chain links TRBV3-1 with TRBJ2-7; D ambiguous. Germline V gene lookup returns CDR1 LGHDT and CDR2 YNNKEL (reference sequence). This CDR3 spans 13 amino acids. The V end lost 0 bases, the J end lost 4 bases, and 7 bases lay between the germline ends. CDR3 in amino acids: CASSQDSGYEQYF. The CDR3 nucleotides are TGTGCCAGCAGCCAAGATTCAGGATACGAGCAGTACTTC.

This clonotype was counted only a few times. The genes are TRBV30 and TRBJ1-1, with D possibly being TRBD1 (6 bases). The V end was cut by 4 bases, the J end by 5 bases, with 17 bases between. Germline V CDR1 and CDR2: GTSNPN, SVGIG (reference sequence). The CDR3 is 14 amino acids. The CDR3 DNA follows: TGTGCCTGGATCCGCCGGGGGGCGCTGACTGAAGCTTTCTTT. It yields the protein CAWIRRGALTEAFF.

The CDR3 reads CASSLGPSGGYEQYF. The CDR3 DNA reads TGCGCCAGCAGCTTGGGGCCTAGCGGAGGCTACGAGCAGTACTTC. The chain employs TRBV5-1 and TRBJ2-7, with 7 bases that match TRBD2. The V and J ends lost 0 bases and 3 bases, in that order; junction bases with no gene match: 6. This CDR3 region has 15 residues. Germline lookup yields CDR1 SGHRS and CDR2 YFSETQ.

The rearrangement links TRBV6-9 to TRBJ2-7, with 7 bases that match TRBD2. V trimming: 3 bases; J trimming: 3 bases; junction bases outside the gene matches: 5. Germline lookup yields CDR1 MNHGY and CDR2 SVAAGI. CDR3 length equals 14 residues. CDR3 DNA sequence: TGTGCCAGCAGTTACGCTGGCGGGGGCTACGAGCAGTACTTC. This codes for CASSYAGGGYEQYF.

This clonotype was found once. The chain couples TRBV29-1 to TRBJ1-1; the D is unclear. V gave up 2 bases and J gave up 2 bases, with 6 bases separating them. Looked up from germline, CDR1 is SQVTM and CDR2 is ANQGSEA. This CDR3 region has 12 residues. The CDR3 loop is CSVESYNTEAFF. CDR3 DNA: TGCAGCGTTGAAAGTTATAACACTGAAGCTTTCTTT.